The entry below describes one T cell receptor (beta chain). The antigen remains undetermined. The data originate from a study of blood T cells in healthy people across ages. Looking at the study overall: Researchers report that template switching captured about one barcoded beta molecule per two T cells.

The CDR3 runs 12 residues. The V and J ends lost 6 bases and 6 bases respectively, with 11 bases between them. Primers used in a second PCR of roughly 7 to 11 cycles were a sample-barcoded 5' primer and a J-beta primer mix. Every sample produced at least 2.5 million CDR3-containing paired-end reads. MiXCR, applied by TCRdb to the 5' RACE reads, yields one record per CDR3 protein. The sample yields hundreds of thousands of distinct CDR3 sequences, around 48% seen once. Study results and caveats: TCR beta diversity per million T cells fell roughly linearly with age.

Sequenced: blood. The J gene is TRBJ1-1, the V gene TRBV12-3 or TRBV12-4; D call uncertain. The receptor was derived from a man of 80 years or more in good health. CDR3 DNA sequence: TGTGCCAGCAGCCTACAGTGGGCTGAAGCTTTCTTT. This encodes CASSLQWAEAFF.